This T cell receptor beta chain was found in a study of blood T cell repertoires in COVID-19 (dated by TCRdb to 2020 to 2022). Background on the whole study: Collaborator samples came from the United States, Italy and Spain and covered acute and convalescent phases of COVID-19. Subjects who had been exposed to COVID-19, were actively infected with it, or had recovered from it provided the deeply sampled blood TCRbeta repertoires that made up the dataset. Nearly every sample came with metadata listing a de-identified subject ID, COVID-19 status, age in years and sex. Where HLA class I and class II types were available, the types were taken from metadata supplied by the sample provider, not from assay-based typing. Samples were obtained from the ongoing ImmuneRACE study (first 160 participants) and from 950 to 1,500 subjects provided by 6 global collaborators. The prospective study material was composed of cDNA or gDNA derived from T cells, B-cell-depleted T cells, or PBMCs. The repertoires were released in a freely available public database meant as a resource for research on the immune response to SARS-CoV-2. The research as a whole found: The amount of clinical and demographic metadata varied by source and participant and was provided uncurated.

Comments on this clone: Its cognate antigen has yet to be identified. Base qualities are not provided; no much larger clone lies one nucleotide away.

Participants in the prospective study were aged about 18 to 95 years, lived in 20 to 30 United States geographic areas, and enrolled through a virtual design. In the prospective study, participants were assigned to cohorts based on the clinical history participants reported in a screening survey and a study questionnaire. ImmuneRACE Cohort 3 recovered participants were defined by two consecutive negative NP/OP PCR tests, healthcare professional clearance, or symptom resolution. In the prospective study, whole blood, serum and a nasopharyngeal or oropharyngeal swab were collected from each participant by mobile phlebotomists. Additional blood draws and questionnaires over an approximately two-month period could optionally be provided by prospective study participants. Before DNA extraction, blood samples from the prospective study were shipped at room temperature or frozen. The immunoSEQ Assay, a bias-controlled multiplex PCR, was used to amplify TCRbeta CDR3 regions from genomic DNA. Per the original workflow: Nucleated cell counts per sample were estimated from amplification of reference gene primers within the assay. To quantify the absolute abundance of each unique TCRbeta CDR3 rearrangement, sequence reads were collapsed and filtered. For each sample, productive Simpson clonality was calculated as the square root of Simpson's diversity index across productive rearrangements. TCRdb's version of the immuneACCESS table is confined to in-frame rearrangements and falls short of the full clone set. An unresolved V gene accounts for under half of the shortfall where checked; the remainder is of unknown origin. Clone size and the V and J calls come from that table; the DNA yielded D and trimming. Present in this sample are a few hundred thousand clones, about 85% of which were seen just once. Jointly, the top ten make up 2.5% to 3.5% of the sample.

Sequenced input: PBMCs or T cells enriched from blood (not recorded which). This clonotype was sampled from a woman aged 45-65 years who had recovered from COVID-19.

In nucleotides, the sequence is TGTGCCAGCAGCCAAGATGGCGGGGTAGACAGACCTTACGGCTACACCTTC. It is translated as CASSQDGGVDRPYGYTF. The chain is made from TRBV3-1 (or the pseudogene TRBV3-2) and TRBJ1-2; the D gene is perhaps TRBD1, on 5 matching bases. The CDR3 covers 17 residues, taking in both the cysteine and the phenylalanine. Only the CDR3 DNA stays, 51 bases, in frame from base 1. The V and J ends are trimmed by 0 bases and 8 bases, leaving 22 bases between them. The germline V gene (reference sequence) sets CDR1 to LGHDT and CDR2 to YNNKEL.